This T cell receptor (beta chain) stems from a study of T cell repertoires in ileal Crohn's disease. Across the study: Patients had a median approximately 7.5-year disease duration, and less than 40% were active smokers.

Included were adult ileal or ileocolonic Crohn's patients indicated for ileocolonic resection. Study outcomes and limitations: Sorted CD8 T cells held more high-frequency clones than CD4. Compared with non-smokers, active smokers at surgery showed more clonal expansions.

This clone was counted between two and nine times. Its antigen is unknown. Profiling relied on immunoSEQ multiplex PCR, and the TCRdb table lists in-frame clones only, not all of them. The sample has several thousand clones; roughly 92% are singletons. This receptor was identified in an adult with Crohn's disease. The sample taken for sequencing was ileal tissue.

For the CDR3, the DNA is TGTGCCAGCTCACAAGGTCTAGCGGGAGGCAATGAGCAGTTCTTC. This translates into CASSQGLAGGNEQFF. The V and J genes are TRBV18 and TRBJ2-1; 11 bases match TRBD2. Looked up from germline, CDR1 is KGHSH and CDR2 is LQKENI. V lost 4 bases, J lost 6 bases, and 5 bases stayed unmatched. This CDR3 is 15 amino acids long.